The TCR beta chain under discussion was sequenced for a study of T cells after posttransplantation cyclophosphamide. Regarding the study as a whole: TRB clonality was highly associated with recipient CMV seropositivity and reactivation.

The germline V gene encodes CDR1 SGDLS and CDR2 YYNGEE. CDR3 size: 15 residues. Trimming took 0 bases from V and 6 from J; bases not matched to a gene: 5. Data came from immunoSEQ multiplex PCR; TCRdb stores just in-frame clones and leaves some out. The sample holds hundreds of clones; 55% to 75% are singletons and the top ten take around 30%. As for this clone: The antigen remains undetermined.

V gene TRBV9 combines with J gene TRBJ2-1; 8 bases match TRBD2. Specimen: memory CD8+ T cells sorted from blood. This TCR was sampled from a woman between 45 and 60 years old in good health and a related stem cell transplant donor. CDR3 residues: CASSVELAVLNEQFF. CDR3 in DNA: TGTGCCAGCAGCGTAGAACTAGCGGTTCTCAATGAGCAGTTCTTC.